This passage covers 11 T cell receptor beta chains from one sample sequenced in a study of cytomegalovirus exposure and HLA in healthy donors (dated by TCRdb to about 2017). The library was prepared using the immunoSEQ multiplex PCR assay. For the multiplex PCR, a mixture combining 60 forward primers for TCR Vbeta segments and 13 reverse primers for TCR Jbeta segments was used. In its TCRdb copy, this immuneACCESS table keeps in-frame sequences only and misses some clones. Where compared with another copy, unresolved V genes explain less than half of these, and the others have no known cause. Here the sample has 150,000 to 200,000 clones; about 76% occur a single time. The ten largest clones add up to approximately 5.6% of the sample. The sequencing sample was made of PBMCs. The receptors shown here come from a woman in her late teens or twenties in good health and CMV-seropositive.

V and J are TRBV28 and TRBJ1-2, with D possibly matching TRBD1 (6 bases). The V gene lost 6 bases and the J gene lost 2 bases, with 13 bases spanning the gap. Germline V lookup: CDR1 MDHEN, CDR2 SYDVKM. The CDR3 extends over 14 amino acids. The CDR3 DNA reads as TGTGCCAGCAGAACACTGCAGGGGAACTATGGCTACACCTTC. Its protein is CASRTLQGNYGYTF.

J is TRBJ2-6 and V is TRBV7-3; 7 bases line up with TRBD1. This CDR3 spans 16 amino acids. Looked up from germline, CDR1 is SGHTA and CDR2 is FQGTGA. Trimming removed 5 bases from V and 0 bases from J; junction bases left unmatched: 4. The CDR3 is CASSAQGLSGANVLTF. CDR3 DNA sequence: TGTGCCAGCAGCGCACAGGGGCTCTCTGGGGCCAACGTCCTGACTTTC.

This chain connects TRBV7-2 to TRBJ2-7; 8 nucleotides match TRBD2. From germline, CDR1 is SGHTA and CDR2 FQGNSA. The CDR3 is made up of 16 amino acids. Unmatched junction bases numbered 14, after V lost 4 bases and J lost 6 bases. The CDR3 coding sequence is TGTGCCAGCAGCTCCCGGACTAGCCCCTATCCCTCCGAGCAGTACTTC. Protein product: CASSSRTSPYPSEQYF.

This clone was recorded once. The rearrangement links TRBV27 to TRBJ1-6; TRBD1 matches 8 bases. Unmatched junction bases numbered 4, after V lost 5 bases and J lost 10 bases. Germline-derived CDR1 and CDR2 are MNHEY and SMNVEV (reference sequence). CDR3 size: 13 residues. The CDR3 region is CASSQGARSPLHF. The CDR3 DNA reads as TGTGCCAGCAGTCAGGGGGCGAGGTCACCCCTCCACTTT.

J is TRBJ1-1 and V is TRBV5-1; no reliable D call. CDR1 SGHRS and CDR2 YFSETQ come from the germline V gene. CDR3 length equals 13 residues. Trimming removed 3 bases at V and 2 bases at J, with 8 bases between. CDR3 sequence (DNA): TGCGCCAGCAGCTCAAATGTTAACACTGAAGCTTTCTTT. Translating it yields CASSSNVNTEAFF.

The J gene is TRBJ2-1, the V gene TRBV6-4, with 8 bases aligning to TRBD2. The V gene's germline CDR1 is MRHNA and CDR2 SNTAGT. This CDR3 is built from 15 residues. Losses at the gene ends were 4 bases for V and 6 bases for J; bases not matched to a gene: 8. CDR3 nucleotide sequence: TGTGCCAGCAGTGTGGACGGGGGGGCTTCCAATGAGCAGTTCTTC. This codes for CASSVDGGASNEQFF.

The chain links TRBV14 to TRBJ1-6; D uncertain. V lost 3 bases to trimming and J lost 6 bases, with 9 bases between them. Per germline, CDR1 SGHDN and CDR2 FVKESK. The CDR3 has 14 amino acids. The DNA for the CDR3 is TGTGCCAGCAGCCATCTTCTAGCTAATTCACCCCTCCACTTT. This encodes CASSHLLANSPLHF.

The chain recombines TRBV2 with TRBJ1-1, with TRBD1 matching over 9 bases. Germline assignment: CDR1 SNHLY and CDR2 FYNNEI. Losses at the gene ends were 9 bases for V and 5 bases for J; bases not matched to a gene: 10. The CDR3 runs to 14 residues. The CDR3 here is CARVEGDRATEAFF. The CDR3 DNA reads TGTGCCAGAGTAGAAGGGGACAGGGCAACTGAAGCTTTCTTT.

The CDR3 nucleotides read TGCGCCAGCAGCCAAGAGTCCGCTCTATACTATGGCTACACCTTC. It specifies CASSQESALYYGYTF. The rearrangement uses TRBV4-3 and TRBJ1-2; no reliable D call. This CDR3 has 15 residues. Trimming pared 0 bases from V and 3 bases from J, leaving 11 bases between. From germline, CDR1 is LGHNA and CDR2 YSLEER.

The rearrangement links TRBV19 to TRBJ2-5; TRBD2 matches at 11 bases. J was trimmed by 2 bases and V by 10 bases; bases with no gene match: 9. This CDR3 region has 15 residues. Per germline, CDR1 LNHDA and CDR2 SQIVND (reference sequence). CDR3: CAIKVASGGQETQYF. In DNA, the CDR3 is TGTGCCATAAAGGTGGCTAGCGGGGGGCAAGAGACCCAGTACTTC.

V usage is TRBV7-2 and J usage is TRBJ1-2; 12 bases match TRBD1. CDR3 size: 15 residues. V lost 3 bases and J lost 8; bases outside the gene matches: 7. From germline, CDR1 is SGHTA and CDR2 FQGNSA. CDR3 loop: CASSFKGQGAGGYTF. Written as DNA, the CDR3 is TGTGCCAGCAGCTTTAAGGGACAGGGGGCAGGCGGCTACACCTTC.